This T cell receptor (beta chain) was found in a study of beta chain features in type 1 diabetes. The authors took one heparinised blood draw, averaging around 120 mL, from each donor. This clone has only a few counts. What it binds is not known. Study observations and caveats: Shorter TCRB CDR3s, moderately but significantly so, were found in Type 1 diabetes patients in all four CD4+ subsets.

Every bit of the isolated RNA underwent reverse transcription, so sequencing read expressed TCRB transcripts. Assay used: immunoSEQ multiplex PCR; TCRdb lists only in-frame clones, some missing. The table includes about 370,000 clones, over 9% detected once. The sequence was collected from a man aged 25 to 40 with type 1 diabetes. The sequenced sample consisted of central memory CD4+ T cells from blood.

CDR3 sequence reads: CASSPMPVASYEQYF. As DNA, the CDR3 is TGTGCCAGTAGTCCGATGCCTGTGGCCTCCTACGAGCAGTACTTC. This rearrangement joins TRBV19 to TRBJ2-7; D unresolved. Germline V lookup: CDR1 LNHDA, CDR2 SQIVND (reference sequence). This CDR3 is 15 amino acids long. The V and J ends lost 5 bases and 0 bases respectively, with 14 bases between them.